Shown below are 6 T cell receptor beta chains from a single sample sequenced in a study of T cells in Graves' hyperthyroidism and ophthalmopathy. Amplification yielded TCR beta CDR3 regions, with RNA transcripts as the source. The TCR CDR3 was amplified in a first-round RT-PCR using the HTBI primer set. MiXCR, applied by TCRdb to the multiplex PCR reads, yields one record per CDR3 protein. The sample carries approximately 300,000 distinct CDR3 sequences, about a sixth recorded once. Sequencing was performed on blood. The receptors were sampled from a woman between 55 and 75 years old with Graves' ophthalmopathy.

This clonotype occurred many times. CDR3 sequence reads: CASSEVENTEAFF. In nucleotides, the CDR3 is TGTGCCAGCAGTGAGGTAGAAAACACTGAAGCTTTCTTT. The genes are TRBV2 and TRBJ1-1; D is ambiguous. Germline V gene data show CDR1 as SNHLY and CDR2 as FYNNEI. The CDR3 consists of 13 residues. The V end was cut by 3 bases, the J end by 2 bases, with 7 bases between.

As regards this clonotype: A much bigger clone sits one base away, suggesting this may be a read error. The chain is built from TRBV6-1 and TRBJ2-7; D unclear. With 8 bases removed from V and 3 bases from J, the gap between germline ends came to 14 bases. CDR3 length: 13 amino acids. The germline V gene encodes CDR1 MNHNS and CDR2 SASEGT. The DNA for the CDR3 is TGTGCCAGCCGAACCTCACCGCTCTACGAGCAGTACTTC. It codes for CASRTSPLYEQYF.

Notes on this clonotype: A much bigger clone sits one base away, suggesting this may be a read error. The chain recombines TRBV20-1 with TRBJ1-4; D unresolved. The germline V gene has CDR1 DFQATT and CDR2 SNEGSKA (reference sequence). The CDR3 runs 12 residues. The CDR3 protein is CSARGAEEKLSF. The DNA for the CDR3 is TGCAGTGCTAGAGGTGCCGAAGAAAAACTGTCTTTT.

This clonotype was seen more than once but under ten times. The chain carries TRBV20-1 and TRBJ2-3, with D maybe TRBD2 (5 bases). V was shortened by 1 base and J by 11 bases, with 16 bases between the two germline ends. CDR3 length: 13 amino acids. Looked up from germline, CDR1 is DFQATT and CDR2 is SNEGSKA (reference sequence). CDR3 sequence reads: CSARATGSPQQYF. The CDR3, as DNA: TGCAGTGCTAGAGCCACGGGGTCTCCTCAGCAGTATTTT.

The chain has TRBV29-1 and TRBJ2-3, with TRBD1 matching 8 bases. Trimming cost V 4 bases and J 0 bases; bases outside gene matches: 12. From germline, CDR1 is SQVTM and CDR2 ANQGSEA. The CDR3 has 17 amino acids. The DNA of the CDR3 is TGCAGCGTTGGGGGGACAGGCAAATCTCCTAGCACAGATACGCAGTATTTT. Translating it yields CSVGGTGKSPSTDTQYF.

The rearrangement joins TRBV7-9 to TRBJ2-3; a weak D match, TRBD2 (7 bases). The CDR3 length is 14 residues. V gave up 4 bases and J gave up 6 bases, with 14 bases separating them. Germline lookup yields CDR1 SEHNR and CDR2 FQNEAQ (reference sequence). In DNA form, the CDR3 reads TGTGCCAGCAGCTCGGCGGGGGCGGGTGATACGCAGTATTTT. Translation: CASSSAGAGDTQYF.